The 29 T cell receptor beta chains in this list originate from one sample, sequenced in a study of blood T cell repertoires in COVID-19. The repertoire was sequenced with immunoSEQ multiplex PCR; TCRdb's copy has only in-frame clones and lacks some. The data contain 65,000 or so clones, approximately 88% of them singletons. Material: peripheral blood. The receptors were gathered from a man younger than 40 with COVID-19, enrolled during active disease.

This chain uses TRBV7-9 with TRBJ2-7; D gene uncertain. V lost 3 bases and J 5 bases, leaving 11 bases between the germline ends. The V gene's germline CDR1 is SEHNR and CDR2 FQNEAQ (reference sequence). The CDR3 is 13 amino acids. The CDR3 nucleotides read TGTGCCAGCAGCTTTTCTTTTAGTCACGAGCAGTACTTC. This translates into CASSFSFSHEQYF.

The V gene is TRBV7-9, the J gene TRBJ2-3; 13 bases map to TRBD2. Trimming cost V 5 bases and J 6 bases; bases outside gene matches: 11. Germline values: CDR1 SEHNR, CDR2 FQNEAQ (reference sequence). This CDR3 has 17 residues. CDR3 region: CASSRTSGGVESDTQYF. The CDR3 region has the DNA TGTGCCAGCAGCAGGACTAGCGGGGGAGTAGAATCGGATACGCAGTATTTT.

The chain has TRBV19 and TRBJ2-7; 7 nucleotides agree with TRBD1. Germline CDR1 is LNHDA and CDR2 is SQIVND (reference sequence). The CDR3 length is 16 residues. V lost 10 bases and J lost 3; bases outside the gene matches: 18. CDR3 in amino acids: CATSPTRDRPHYEQYF. CDR3 DNA sequence: TGTGCCACCTCTCCTACAAGGGACAGACCGCACTACGAGCAGTACTTC.

This sequence joins TRBV4-2 and TRBJ2-1, with 9 bases fitting TRBD2. Germline V gene lookup returns CDR1 LGHNA and CDR2 YNFKEQ. Trimming cost V 5 bases and J 8 bases; bases outside gene matches: 13. This CDR3 has 16 amino acids. The CDR3 DNA sequence: TGTGCCAGCAGCAGAAGGGCGGGAGGGGATGTCGATGAGCAGTTCTTC. Residues: CASSRRAGGDVDEQFF.

The CDR3 loop reads CASDKGRPGLTTDTQYF. The CDR3 bases are TGCGCCAGCGACAAAGGGAGACCGGGACTAACAACAGATACGCAGTATTTT. This sequence joins TRBV10-1 and TRBJ2-3; TRBD2 matches 7 bases. The CDR3 loop spans 17 amino acids. Looked up from germline, CDR1 is WNHNN and CDR2 is SYGVQD (reference sequence). The V and J ends lost 8 bases and 3 bases, in that order; junction bases with no gene match: 17.

This chain links TRBV25-1 with TRBJ1-5, with TRBD1 matching over 8 bases. The length of the CDR3 is 16 residues. Germline lookup yields CDR1 MGHDK and CDR2 SYGVNS. The J segment lost 7 bases and the V segment lost 3 bases, leaving 11 bases of the junction unmatched. CDR3 in DNA: TGTGCCAGCAGTGAGGGGGGACAGGCCAATTTCCAGCCCCAGCATTTT. Protein product: CASSEGGQANFQPQHF.

The sample holds one count of this clone. This rearrangement joins TRBV9 to TRBJ1-5, with no clear D. This CDR3 has 13 residues. Germline V CDR1 and CDR2: SGDLS, YYNGEE. Trimming took 0 bases from V and 9 from J, leaving 10 bases between them. DNA of the CDR3: TGTGCCAGCAGCGTAGGAGGTCCGGGGCCCCAGCATTTT. Translating gives CASSVGGPGPQHF. The entire variable domain, with the rest obtained from reference TRBV9 and TRBJ1-5, is as follows: DSGVTQTPKHLITATGQRVTLRCSPRSGDLSVYWYQQSLDQGLQFLIQYYNGEERAKGNILERFSAQQFPDLHSELNLSSLELGDSALYFCASSVGGPGPQHFGDGTRLSIL.

The chain combines TRBV6-6 with TRBJ2-5; 11 bases fit TRBD2. The ends lost 5 bases at V and 2 bases at J; junction bases unmatched: 13. The CDR3 is 18 amino acids. Per the germline V gene, CDR1 is MNHNY and CDR2 is SVGAGI (reference sequence). The CDR3 spells CASSPSTSGAGRQETQYF. The CDR3 bases are TGTGCCAGCAGTCCTTCGACTAGCGGGGCGGGTCGGCAAGAGACCCAGTACTTC.

The J gene is TRBJ1-3, the V gene TRBV7-3; D might be TRBD1 (5 bases). With 2 bases removed from V and 0 bases from J, the gap between germline ends came to 8 bases. This CDR3 has 15 residues. Germline CDR1 is SGHTA and CDR2 is FQGTGA. In nucleotides, the CDR3 is TGTGCCAGCAGCTTATCCCAGGGCTCTGGAAACACCATATATTTT. Encoded protein: CASSLSQGSGNTIYF.

The J gene is TRBJ1-4, the V gene TRBV9; D not resolved. V lost 4 bases and J lost 5, with 9 bases in between. Germline CDR1 SGDLS, CDR2 YYNGEE. The CDR3 covers 13 residues. The CDR3 reads CASSPRQNEKLFF. In DNA, the CDR3 is TGTGCCAGCAGCCCGCGACAAAATGAAAAACTGTTTTTT.

The V gene is TRBV9, the J gene TRBJ2-7, with D possibly TRBD1 on 6 matching bases. The CDR3 is made up of 14 amino acids. CDR1 and CDR2 from the germline V gene are SGDLS and YYNGEE. V was pared by 1 base and J by 6 bases, with 14 bases between. CDR3 coding DNA: TGTGCCAGCAGCGTAAAATTACAGGGTGGCGAGCAGTACTTC. Translating it yields CASSVKLQGGEQYF.

The CDR3 DNA follows: TGTGCCAGCACTGGGACTCCTCAGGAGAACATTCAGTACTTC. Encoded protein: CASTGTPQENIQYF. The chain links TRBV2 to TRBJ2-4; weak D call: TRBD2 (6 bases). The CDR3 is 14 amino acids. CDR1 is SNHLY and CDR2 is FYNNEI in the germline V gene. V shed 7 bases and J shed 7 bases, with 17 bases lying between them. Full variable domain (rest looked up from reference TRBV2 and TRBJ2-4): EPEVTQTPSHQVTQMGQEVILRCVPISNHLYFYWYRQILGQKVEFLVSFYNNEISEKSEIFDDQFSVERPDGSNFTLKIRSTKLEDSAMYFCASTGTPQENIQYFGAGTRLSVL.

This clone is medium-sized. V gene TRBV4-1 combines with J gene TRBJ1-4, with 9 bases matching TRBD1. This CDR3 has 16 residues. Germline trimming cut 0 bases from V and 7 bases from J; bases unmatched to any gene: 6. From germline, CDR1 is MGHRA and CDR2 YSYEKL. In DNA, the CDR3 is TGCGCCAGCAGCCAAGAAGGAGGGACAGGGAGTGAAAAACTGTTTTTT. It translates to CASSQEGGTGSEKLFF.

The chain joins TRBV6-4 to TRBJ1-1; no definite D call. Germline V lookup: CDR1 MRHNA, CDR2 SNTAGT. The CDR3 contains 11 residues. V lost 3 bases and J 8 bases, leaving 7 bases between the germline ends. The CDR3 DNA is TGTGCCAGCAGTGATGGGAGGGAAGCTTTCTTT. As protein: CASSDGREAFF.

This clone has a handful of counts. The sample holds other DNA sequences that translate to the same CDR3. V is TRBV10-2 and J is TRBJ2-3, with 10 bases matching TRBD2. The CDR3 loop spans 14 amino acids. V lost 2 bases to trimming and J lost 5 bases; unmatched junction nucleotides: 1. CDR1 and CDR2 (germline): WSHSY, SAAADI. The CDR3 DNA is TGCGCCAGCAGTGAGGCTAGCGGGAGAGATACGCAGTATTTT. This codes for CASSEASGRDTQYF.

The chain is built from TRBV7-6 and TRBJ2-5, with 8 bases matching TRBD2. This CDR3 spans 16 amino acids. After removal of 2 bases from V and 5 bases from J, the junction contained 10 bases not matched to a gene. CDR1 and CDR2 from the germline V gene are SGHVS and FNYEAQ. The CDR3 DNA reads TGTGCCAGCAGCTTATTCCTAGCGGGTCGTCCCGAGACCCAGTACTTC. It translates to CASSLFLAGRPETQYF.

V is TRBV19 and J is TRBJ2-7; the match to TRBD2 covers 7 bases. Germline V gene data show CDR1 as LNHDA and CDR2 as SQIVND (reference sequence). CDR3 size: 12 residues. V dropped 10 bases and J dropped 0; count of bases not matched to a gene: 3. The CDR3 loop reads CATGGDSYEQYF. The CDR3 DNA reads as TGTGCCACGGGGGGAGACTCCTACGAGCAGTACTTC.

This chain uses TRBV11-1 with TRBJ1-1; D not certain. This CDR3 is 13 amino acids long. The ends were cut back, 2 bases at V and 4 bases at J, with 8 bases in the middle. Germline V gene lookup returns CDR1 SGHAT and CDR2 FQDESV (reference sequence). The CDR3: CASSLQELTEAFF. CDR3 coding DNA: TGTGCCAGCAGCTTACAGGAACTCACTGAAGCTTTCTTT.

This chain connects TRBV10-3 to TRBJ2-3, with TRBD2 as a possible D gene (7 bases). V was trimmed by 2 bases and J by 4 bases, leaving 13 bases between them. Germline CDR1 ENHRY, CDR2 SYGVKD. CDR3 size: 15 residues. The CDR3 nucleotides read TGTGCCATCAGTGAGAGGGGGGGCGGGTCAGATACGCAGTATTTT. Amino acid sequence: CAISERGGGSDTQYF.

The V gene is TRBV10-3, the J gene TRBJ1-1; D not resolved. Germline loops: CDR1 ENHRY, CDR2 SYGVKD. V was pared by 0 bases and J by 6 bases, with 14 bases between. The CDR3 contains 15 residues. As DNA, the CDR3 is TGTGCCATCAGTGAGTCTAGACTCGAGGTACCTGAAGCTTTCTTT. Amino acid sequence: CAISESRLEVPEAFF.

The rearrangement joins TRBV19 to TRBJ2-3; the D is unclear. V gave up 5 bases and J gave up 4 bases, with 4 bases separating them. This CDR3 has 11 amino acids. CDR1 is LNHDA, CDR2 SQIVND, per germline (reference sequence). The CDR3 DNA reads as TGTGCCAGTAGTGCGTCAGATACGCAGTATTTT. Translated: CASSASDTQYF.

This rearrangement joins TRBV6-2 or TRBV6-3 to TRBJ2-1, with TRBD1 matching 7 bases. The trim removed 6 bases at V and 3 bases at J, leaving 11 bases unmatched. The CDR3 spans 16 residues. Germline CDR1 is MNHEY and CDR2 is SVGEGT. CDR3: CASSPGSGGGYNEQFF. The CDR3, as DNA: TGTGCCAGCAGCCCTGGGTCAGGGGGTGGCTACAATGAGCAGTTCTTC.

This sequence joins TRBV3-1 (or the pseudogene TRBV3-2) and TRBJ2-1; D gene ambiguous. V lost 4 bases and J lost 6, with 7 bases in between. CDR3 size: 12 residues. CDR1 LGHDT and CDR2 YNNKEL come from the germline V gene (reference sequence). The CDR3 DNA reads as TGTGCCAGCAGCCTACTCCTCAATGAGCAGTTCTTC. Its translation: CASSLLLNEQFF.

V is TRBV7-9 and J is TRBJ2-1, with TRBD1 matching 12 bases. With 3 bases clipped from V and 0 bases from J, the junction kept 3 bases outside the gene matches. The CDR3 runs 17 residues. Per germline, CDR1 SEHNR and CDR2 FQNEAQ (reference sequence). This CDR3 reads CASSLGQGAISYNEQFF. The CDR3 bases are TGTGCCAGCAGCTTGGGACAGGGGGCGATCTCCTACAATGAGCAGTTCTTC.

The rearrangement links TRBV5-6 to TRBJ2-7, with 7 bases lining up with TRBD2. CDR1 and CDR2 (germline): SGHDT, YYEEEE. This CDR3 has 15 residues. V lost 0 bases and J lost 2; bases outside the gene matches: 5. The CDR3 DNA reads TGTGCCAGCAGCTTGGAGGGACTATATGCCTACGAGCAGTACTTC. This gives the protein CASSLEGLYAYEQYF.

The CDR3: CASSPGQVCLRSYEQYF. The CDR3 DNA reads TGTGCCAGCAGTCCGGGACAGGTATGTTTGAGGTCCTACGAGCAGTACTTC. The chain carries TRBV6-4 and TRBJ2-7; 8 bases line up with TRBD1. Germline lookup yields CDR1 MRHNA and CDR2 SNTAGT. This CDR3 has 17 amino acids. V was pared by 5 bases and J by 1 base, with 13 bases of the junction left unmatched.

The chain employs TRBV7-2 and TRBJ2-5, with 7 positions matching TRBD2. With V trimmed by 3 bases and J by 5 bases, 9 bases remained unmatched. Per germline, CDR1 SGHTA and CDR2 FQGNSA. CDR3 length: 15 amino acids. DNA of the CDR3: TGTGCCAGCAGCTTGGGCAATCAGGGAGGGGAGACCCAGTACTTC. Translating gives CASSLGNQGGETQYF. Complete variable domain (other parts from reference TRBV7-2 and TRBJ2-5): GAGVSQSPSNKVTEKGKDVELRCDPISGHTALYWYRQSLGQGLEFLIYFQGNSAPDKSGLPSDRFSAERTGGSVSTLTIQRTQQEDSAVYLCASSLGNQGGETQYFGPGTRLLVL.

The chain uses TRBV27 and TRBJ2-7; no reliable D call. The CDR3 length is 16 residues. Germline V CDR1 and CDR2: MNHEY, SMNVEV (reference sequence). The V and J ends lost 3 bases and 5 bases respectively, with 20 bases between them. CDR3 bases: TGTGCCAGCAGTTTTTCAGTCGAGAACAGAGTTCACGAGCAGTACTTC. Its protein product is CASSFSVENRVHEQYF.

The chain combines TRBV4-2 with TRBJ2-3; a possible D gene is TRBD2 (6 bases). Germline V CDR1 and CDR2: LGHNA, YNFKEQ. Trimming took off 8 bases at V and 5 bases at J, with 8 bases between the two ends. The CDR3 totals 11 residues. DNA of the CDR3: TGTGCCAGCGCGGGAAGAGATACGCAGTATTTT. Its translation is CASAGRDTQYF.